The 20 T cell receptor beta chains below all came from one sample that was sequenced in a study of control samples from healthy donors and cancer patients. Generated by immunoSEQ multiplex PCR, the TCRdb table keeps only in-frame clones and is missing some. The sample comprises 100,000 to 150,000 clones, 80% to 90% of which are singletons, and more than 8% rests with the top ten. Sequencing used blood. These receptors were obtained from a man aged 40-49 years in good health.

As concerns this clone: This same CDR3 is encoded by further DNA sequences in the sample. The chain carries TRBV5-8 and TRBJ1-3; TRBD1 aligns across 8 bases. Germline V gene sequence: CDR1 SGHTS, CDR2 YDEGEE. The CDR3 consists of 15 residues. J lost 2 bases, V lost 5 bases, and 6 bases had no gene match. CDR3 region: CASRSDRVPGNTIYF. CDR3 sequence (DNA): TGTGCCAGCAGGTCGGACAGGGTTCCTGGAAACACCATATATTTT.

This chain joins TRBV12-3 or TRBV12-4 and TRBJ1-4; D gene ambiguous. The germline V and J ends were trimmed by 1 base and 8 bases, with 5 bases remaining between them. The CDR3 runs 12 residues. CDR3 DNA sequence: TGTGCCAGCAGTTTAGATGGAGAAAAACTGTTTTTT. This gives the protein CASSLDGEKLFF.

The V call is TRBV4-3, the J call TRBJ2-3; D is perhaps TRBD1 or TRBD2 (6 bases each). Trimming took 2 bases from V and 4 from J, leaving 16 bases between them. Germline values: CDR1 LGHNA, CDR2 YSLEER. The CDR3 loop spans 16 amino acids. The CDR3 spells CASSQLLRGDPDTQYF. CDR3 nucleotide sequence: TGCGCCAGCAGCCAACTCCTAAGGGGGGATCCAGATACGCAGTATTTT.

The chain employs TRBV6-2 or TRBV6-3 and TRBJ2-2; no reliable D call. CDR3 length equals 14 residues. V gave up 6 bases and J gave up 5 bases, with 13 bases separating them. CDR1 is MNHEY and CDR2 is SVGEGT in the germline V gene. The CDR3 spells CASSPTTVTGELFF. The CDR3 region has the DNA TGTGCCAGCAGCCCGACGACTGTGACCGGGGAGCTGTTTTTT.

The CDR3 bases are TGCGCCAGCACCCCTAACGGGGGGCGCGAGGAAAAACTGTTTTTT. The encoded protein is CASTPNGGREEKLFF. The chain joins TRBV5-1 to TRBJ1-4, with D perhaps matching TRBD1 (6 bases). The CDR3 contains 15 residues. Germline values: CDR1 SGHRS, CDR2 YFSETQ. V was trimmed by 6 bases and J by 8 bases, leaving 20 bases between them.

Comments on this clone: At one end the junction does not follow the germline gene, possibly because of a read error. The chain has TRBV6-2 or TRBV6-3 and TRBJ2-5; D ambiguous. Germline assignment: CDR1 MNHEY and CDR2 SVGEGT. CDR3 length equals 12 residues. CDR3 nucleotide sequence: TGTGCCAGCAGTTACTCTAGGGCGCCGGGCAACTTC. It codes for CASSYSRAPGNF.

The chain couples TRBV6-1 to TRBJ1-2, with a possible D match to TRBD1 (6 bases). This CDR3 comprises 16 residues. The germline V gene has CDR1 MNHNS and CDR2 SASEGT. V was shortened by 2 bases and J by 5 bases, with 18 bases between the two germline ends. CDR3 residues: CASSEQTGQPRYGYTF. The CDR3, as DNA: TGTGCCAGCAGTGAACAGACGGGACAACCGAGGTATGGCTACACCTTC.

The chain has TRBV18 and TRBJ1-1; TRBD1 aligns across 7 bases. Per the germline V gene, CDR1 is KGHSH and CDR2 is LQKENI. This CDR3 has 15 amino acids. The J segment lost 7 bases and the V segment lost 3 bases, leaving 11 bases of the junction unmatched. The CDR3 loop is CASSPLGQPLDEAFF. The CDR3 DNA follows: TGTGCCAGCTCACCGTTGGGACAGCCTTTGGATGAAGCTTTCTTT. Full variable domain (outside the CDR3, taken from reference TRBV18 and TRBJ1-1): NAGVMQNPRHLVRRRGQEARLRCSPMKGHSHVYWYRQLPEEGLKFMVYLQKENIIDESGMPKERFSAEFPKEGPSILRIQQVVRGDSAAYFCASSPLGQPLDEAFFGQGTRLTVV.

The DNA for the CDR3 is TGCGCCAGCAGCCAAGTCCCGGGAGGGCAAGAGACCCAGTACTTC. Translation gives CASSQVPGGQETQYF. The genes are TRBV4-1 and TRBJ2-5; 8 bases line up with TRBD2. Germline V gives CDR1 MGHRA, CDR2 YSYEKL. The V and J ends lost 1 base and 2 bases, in that order; junction bases with no gene match: 3. This CDR3 comprises 15 residues.

The chain carries TRBV7-2 and TRBJ2-1, with 8 bases matching TRBD2. The CDR3 is 15 residues long. The V and J ends lost 5 bases and 9 bases, in that order; junction bases with no gene match: 12. Germline CDR1 and CDR2: SGHTA and FQGNSA. This CDR3 reads CASSTSGTRGGEQFF. The CDR3 nucleotides read TGTGCCAGCAGCACTTCCGGGACTAGGGGAGGTGAGCAGTTCTTC.

This chain links TRBV7-3 with TRBJ2-3, with 10 bases identical to TRBD2. CDR3 size: 14 residues. Germline CDR1 reads SGHTA; CDR2 reads FQGTGA. J lost 3 bases, V lost 5 bases, and 2 bases had no gene match. The CDR3 DNA reads TGTGCCAGCAGCACTAGCGGGGCGACAGATACGCAGTATTTT. This gives the protein CASSTSGATDTQYF.

This clone turned up a few times. This sequence joins TRBV4-1 and TRBJ2-7, with TRBD1 identical over 9 bases. Trimming cost V 3 bases and J 5 bases; bases outside gene matches: 8. CDR1 and CDR2 (germline): MGHRA, YSYEKL. CDR3 size: 15 residues. CDR3 residues: CASSHTGTGSHEQYF. In DNA, the CDR3 is TGCGCCAGCAGCCACACCGGGACAGGGTCCCACGAGCAGTACTTC.

The chain joins TRBV24-1 to TRBJ2-3; 9 bases match TRBD2. Germline CDR1 is KGHDR and CDR2 is SFDVKD. V dropped 7 bases and J dropped 6; count of bases not matched to a gene: 7. There are 14 residues in the CDR3. CDR3 DNA sequence: TGTGCCACCAGGCGCGGGGGGGCGGGGGATACGCAGTATTTT. It specifies CATRRGGAGDTQYF.

V is TRBV10-3 and J is TRBJ2-3; no clear D. Germline assignment: CDR1 ENHRY and CDR2 SYGVKD. The CDR3 sequence is 15 residues long. V lost 0 bases and J 2 bases, leaving 9 bases between the germline ends. CDR3 DNA sequence: TGTGCCATCAGTGAGTCGGCCGGTGCCACAGATACGCAGTATTTT. This encodes CAISESAGATDTQYF.

V is TRBV6-5 and J is TRBJ2-3; 10 bases line up with TRBD1. The CDR3 is 14 residues long. Trimming took 8 bases from V and 5 from J; bases not matched to a gene: 7. CDR1 is MNHEY, CDR2 SVGAGI, per germline. This CDR3 is CASGGDRGIDTQYF. Here the CDR3 DNA reads TGTGCCAGCGGGGGGGACAGGGGAATAGATACGCAGTATTTT.

As to this clone: Without the conserved terminal phenylalanine or tryptophan, this CDR3 likely stems from a read error. The rearrangement joins TRBV3-1 (or the pseudogene TRBV3-2) to TRBJ2-3; D is uncertain. The V and J ends lost 2 bases and 4 bases respectively, with 7 bases between them. The germline V gene encodes CDR1 LGHDT and CDR2 YNNKEL (reference sequence). The CDR3 covers 13 residues. The CDR3, as DNA: TGTGCCAGCAGCCAACAAACGGCAGATACGCAGTATCTT. Its translation is CASSQQTADTQYL.

The chain is built from TRBV4-3 and TRBJ2-7; maybe TRBD1 (6 bases). This CDR3 has 13 residues. The germline V gene encodes CDR1 LGHNA and CDR2 YSLEER. The ends were cut back, 6 bases at V and 5 bases at J, with 14 bases in the middle. The CDR3 region is CASSRTGHNEQYF. The CDR3 DNA is TGCGCCAGCAGTCGCACAGGGCACAACGAGCAGTACTTC.

In DNA form, the CDR3 reads TGTGCCAGCAGAAGGGATAGCGCGAACACCGGGGAGCTGTTTTTT. It codes for CASRRDSANTGELFF. The chain is built from TRBV27 and TRBJ2-2; TRBD2 is a possible D gene (5 bases). Germline CDR1 reads MNHEY; CDR2 reads SMNVEV (reference sequence). This CDR3 is 15 amino acids long. V was clipped by 6 bases and J by 0 bases, with 11 bases between them.

CDR3 coding DNA: TGTGCCAGCAGCTTAGGCCCTGTTAGCAATCAGCCCCAGCATTTT. It codes for CASSLGPVSNQPQHF. This chain joins TRBV7-8 and TRBJ1-5; D is uncertain. V was cut by 1 base and J by 0 bases, with 7 bases left in between. The CDR3 runs 15 residues. Germline values: CDR1 SGHVS, CDR2 FQNEAQ.

The V call is TRBV2, the J call TRBJ2-7; either TRBD1 or TRBD2 may fit D (5 bases each). This CDR3 spans 16 amino acids. Germline-derived CDR1 and CDR2 are SNHLY and FYNNEI. V was cut by 5 bases and J by 0 bases, with 17 bases left in between. This CDR3 is CASSPSPGRSSYEQYF. CDR3 nucleotides: TGTGCCAGCAGTCCCTCCCCGGGGCGAAGCTCCTACGAGCAGTACTTC.